This TCR beta chain was recorded in a study of Graves' ophthalmopathy and Graves' hyperthyroidism. Looked up from germline, CDR1 is SGHVS and CDR2 is FQNEAQ. The ends lost 4 bases at V and 0 bases at J; junction bases unmatched: 3. CDR3 length equals 15 residues. RNA served as the template for amplifying TCR beta CDR3 regions. First-round RT-PCR relied on HTBI primers, and a second-round multiplex PCR came next. TCRdb re-derived calls from the multiplex PCR reads in MiXCR, one entry per CDR3 protein. The table records about 500,000 distinct CDR3 sequences, over 13% of them present only once. This sequence was found in a woman in her twenties or thirties with Graves' ophthalmopathy. The source material was blood. The chain has TRBV7-8 and TRBJ2-1, with 7 nucleotides matching TRBD1. CDR3 nucleotide sequence: TGTGCCAGCAGCTCGACAGGGAGCTCCTACAATGAGCAGTTCTTC. This sequence encodes CASSSTGSSYNEQFF.